The next 2 T cell receptor beta chains were all read from a single sample in a study of control samples from healthy donors and cancer patients. Method: immunoSEQ multiplex PCR; TCRdb's copy keeps in-frame clones and lacks some. The sample contains 150,000 or so clones, about 94% of which appear only once. Material for sequencing was blood. These receptors originate from a man in his forties in good health.

This clone has more than one count but fewer than ten. The chain carries TRBV6-6 and TRBJ1-1; no clear D. Trimming removed 6 bases from V and 0 bases from J, with 14 bases in between. This CDR3 has 15 residues. Germline V gene data show CDR1 as MNHNY and CDR2 as SVGAGI (reference sequence). The CDR3 loop reads CASRNASPMNTEAFF. In nucleotides, the CDR3 is TGTGCCAGCAGGAATGCCAGTCCTATGAACACTGAAGCTTTCTTT.

The chain joins TRBV18 to TRBJ2-1; tentatively, D is TRBD1 or TRBD2 (5 bases each). V shed 3 bases and J shed 7 bases, with 16 bases lying between them. The CDR3 is 15 residues long. Germline values: CDR1 KGHSH, CDR2 LQKENI. The CDR3 sequence: CASSPRTGARNEQFF. For the CDR3, the DNA is TGTGCCAGCTCACCCCGAACCGGGGCGCGGAATGAGCAGTTCTTC. Complete variable domain (other parts from reference TRBV18 and TRBJ2-1): NAGVMQNPRHLVRRRGQEARLRCSPMKGHSHVYWYRQLPEEGLKFMVYLQKENIIDESGMPKERFSAEFPKEGPSILRIQQVVRGDSAAYFCASSPRTGARNEQFFGPGTRLTVL.